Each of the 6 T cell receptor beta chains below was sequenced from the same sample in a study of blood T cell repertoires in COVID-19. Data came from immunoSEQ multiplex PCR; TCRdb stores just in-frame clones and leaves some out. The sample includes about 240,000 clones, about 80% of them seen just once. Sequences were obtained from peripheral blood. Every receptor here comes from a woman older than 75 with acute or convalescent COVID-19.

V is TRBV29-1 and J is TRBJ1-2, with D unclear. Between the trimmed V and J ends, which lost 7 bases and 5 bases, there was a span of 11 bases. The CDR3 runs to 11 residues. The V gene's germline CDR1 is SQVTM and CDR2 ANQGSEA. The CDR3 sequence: CSGRLSYGYTF. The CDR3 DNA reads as TGCAGCGGTCGGTTGTCTTATGGCTACACCTTC.

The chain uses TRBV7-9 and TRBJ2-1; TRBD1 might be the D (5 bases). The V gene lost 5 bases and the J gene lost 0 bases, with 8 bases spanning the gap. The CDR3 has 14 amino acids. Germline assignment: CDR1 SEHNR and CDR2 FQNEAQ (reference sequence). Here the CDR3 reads CASSKDSSYNEQFF. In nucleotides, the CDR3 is TGTGCCAGCAGCAAAGACAGCTCCTACAATGAGCAGTTCTTC. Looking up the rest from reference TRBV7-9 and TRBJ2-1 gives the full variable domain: DTGVSQNPRHKITKRGQNVTFRCDPISEHNRLYWYRQTLGQGPEFLTYFQNEAQLEKSRLLSDRFSAERPKGSFSTLEIQRTEQGDSAMYLCASSKDSSYNEQFFGPGTRLTVL.

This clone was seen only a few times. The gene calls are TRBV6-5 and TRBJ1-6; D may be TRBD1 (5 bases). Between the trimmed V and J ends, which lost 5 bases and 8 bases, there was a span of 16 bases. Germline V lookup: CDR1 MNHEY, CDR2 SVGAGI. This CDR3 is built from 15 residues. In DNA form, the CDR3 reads TGTGCCAGCAGTCCTTGGGTGGGGGGTGATTCACCCCTCCACTTT. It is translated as CASSPWVGGDSPLHF.

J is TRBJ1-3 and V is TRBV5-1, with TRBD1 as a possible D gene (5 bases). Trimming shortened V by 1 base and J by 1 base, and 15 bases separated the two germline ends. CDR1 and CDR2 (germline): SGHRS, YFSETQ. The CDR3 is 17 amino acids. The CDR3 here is CASSLTGGPRSGNTIYF. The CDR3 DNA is TGCGCCAGCAGCTTGACAGGTGGACCGAGATCTGGAAACACCATATATTTT.

CDR3 nucleotide sequence: TGCAGCACACGACTAGCGGATCGGGAAGAGACCCAGTACTTC. It yields the protein CSTRLADREETQYF. The rearrangement joins TRBV29-1 to TRBJ2-5, with 9 bases identical to TRBD2. CDR1 is SQVTM, CDR2 ANQGSEA, per germline. V trimming: 8 bases; J trimming: 3 bases; junction bases outside the gene matches: 10. This CDR3 has 14 amino acids. The full variable domain, rest sourced from reference TRBV29-1 and TRBJ2-5, is SAVISQKPSRDICQRGTSLTIQCQVDSQVTMMFWYRQQPGQSLTLIATANQGSEATYESGFVIDKFPISRPNLTFSTLTVSNMSPEDSSIYLCSTRLADREETQYFGPGTRLLVL.

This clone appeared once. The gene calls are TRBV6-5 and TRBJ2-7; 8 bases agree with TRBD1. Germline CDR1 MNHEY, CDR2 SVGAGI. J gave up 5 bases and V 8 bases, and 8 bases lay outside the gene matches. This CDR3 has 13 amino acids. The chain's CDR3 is CASRRTGRDEQYF. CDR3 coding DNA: TGTGCCAGCCGCCGGACAGGGCGGGACGAGCAGTACTTC.